Below, 5 T cell receptor beta chains from the same sample are listed, as sequenced in a study of early T cells in non-severe SARS-CoV-2 infection. TCRdb reprocessed the 5' RACE reads with MiXCR, giving one entry per CDR3 protein. The sample lists 60,000 or so distinct CDR3 sequences; 14% to 15% were seen once. The specimen was whole blood, collected at baseline. The origin of the receptors is an adult who was a healthcare worker with PCR-confirmed SARS-CoV-2 infection or an uninfected control (not recorded which).

The sample holds a few counts of this clonotype. The chain employs TRBV28 and TRBJ2-3; the D is unclear. The germline V gene has CDR1 MDHEN and CDR2 SYDVKM. The CDR3 runs to 17 residues. V lost 6 bases to trimming and J lost 4 bases, with 23 bases between them. In DNA form, the CDR3 reads TGTGCCAGCAGAACTCCGAGCCTGGCAGGTGGAGCAGATACGCAGTATTTT. This codes for CASRTPSLAGGADTQYF.

This clonotype has a handful of counts. The rearrangement joins TRBV12-3 or TRBV12-4 to TRBJ2-3, with 8 bases matching TRBD2. The trim removed 1 base at V and 0 bases at J, leaving 15 bases unmatched. CDR3 length equals 20 residues. CDR3 in DNA: TGTGCCAGCAGTTTAGGGGCCGGGCTAGCGGGTACACCTAGCACAGATACGCAGTATTTT. Protein sequence: CASSLGAGLAGTPSTDTQYF.

V gene TRBV2 combines with J gene TRBJ2-7, with 12 bases that match TRBD1. Germline V gene sequence: CDR1 SNHLY, CDR2 FYNNEI. This CDR3 region has 16 residues. V lost 5 bases and J lost 5; bases outside the gene matches: 10. The CDR3 loop is CASSPAGTGGFDEQYF. The CDR3 DNA reads as TGTGCCAGCAGTCCCGCCGGGACAGGGGGCTTCGACGAGCAGTACTTC.

V is TRBV29-1 and J is TRBJ2-7; no clear D gene. The CDR3 loop spans 11 amino acids. CDR1 and CDR2 (germline): SQVTM, ANQGSEA. V lost 4 bases to trimming and J lost 3 bases, with 7 bases between them. The DNA for the CDR3 is TGCAGCGTTGTCGTCAGCTACGAGCAGTACTTC. Residues: CSVVVSYEQYF.

This clonotype was picked up many times. The chain links TRBV18 to TRBJ2-1; TRBD2 agrees at 9 bases. Germline lookup yields CDR1 KGHSH and CDR2 LQKENI. The CDR3 length is 16 residues. J was trimmed by 4 bases and V by 3 bases; bases with no gene match: 7. CDR3 nucleotide sequence: TGTGCCAGCTCACCCCTCTCTAGCGGGGTTTACAATGAGCAGTTCTTC. Encoded protein: CASSPLSSGVYNEQFF.